This TCR beta chain stems from a study of technical replicates of blood from a handful of donors. Germline loops: CDR1 SGHVS, CDR2 FNYEAQ. Trimming stripped 3 bases from V and 1 base from J, with 4 bases between. The CDR3 is 13 residues long. Only in-frame clones appear in the TCRdb table, and some are missing; sequencing was by immunoSEQ multiplex PCR. The sample shows roughly 93,000 clones, approximately 94% of them seen only once. This chain joins TRBV7-6 and TRBJ1-5; the D is unclear. Sequencing was carried out using T cells isolated from PBMCs. The sequence was obtained from a human donor in good health. CDR3 bases: TGTGCCAGCAGCTTGGCCAGCAATCAGCCCCAGCATTTT. It specifies CASSLASNQPQHF.